The clone carrying this T cell receptor (beta chain) was seen a handful of times. Its cognate antigen is unknown. These data come from a study of OX40 agonist ivuxolimab in advanced cancers. Study-level findings and limits: Relatively little clonal expansion, among the lowest observed, appeared in partial responders at 0.1-3.0 mg/kg.

V was clipped by 1 base and J by 3 bases, with 4 bases between them. The CDR3 loop spans 12 amino acids. Germline V gives CDR1 SGHKS, CDR2 YYEKEE (reference sequence). Sequenced by immunoSEQ multiplex PCR; TCRdb stores in-frame clones only, minus some. The sample comprises nearly 45,000 clones, less than 85% of which are singletons, and around 3.9% rests with the top ten. The chain uses TRBV5-5 and TRBJ2-5; D remains unclear. Material: CD4+ or CD8+ T cells sorted from blood, obtained in a trial of the OX40 agonist ivuxolimab. The receptor comes from an adult with an advanced solid tumor such as melanoma, head and neck, liver or kidney cancer. The CDR3 bases are TGTGCCAGCAGCTTGTGGGAAGAGACCCAGTACTTC. The encoded protein is CASSLWEETQYF.